This T cell receptor beta chain was identified in a study of siplizumab effects on memory and regulatory T cells. The data were produced by immunoSEQ multiplex PCR, yet TCRdb's version contains in-frame clones alone and is incomplete. The sample carries 70,000 to 95,000 clones, over 85% recorded once. Regarding this clone: No antigen is known for it.

This CDR3 has 15 residues. Unmatched junction bases numbered 9, after V lost 7 bases and J lost 1 base. Germline V lookup: CDR1 ENHRY, CDR2 SYGVKD. Findings and limits, study-wide: Greater diversity than memory cells seemed evident in naive T cells, which also appeared to be major alloresponse contributors. Alloreactive sequences from unstimulated CD4+ memory cells fell significantly with siplizumab.

The sequence derives from a human donor in good health. The chain joins TRBV10-3 to TRBJ1-1; 7 bases match TRBD1. The sequenced material came from CD8+ T cells sorted from blood. CDR3 DNA sequence: TGTGCCATCAACGGAGGGGGCGCGGGGAACACTGAAGCTTTCTTT. It yields the protein CAINGGGAGNTEAFF.